The 20 T cell receptor beta chains given below trace back to one sample, sequenced in a study of blood T cell repertoires in COVID-19. Sequencing was performed with immunoSEQ multiplex PCR; in TCRdb, only in-frame clones are kept and a portion is missing. The sample carries some 380,000 clones, roughly 88% recorded once. Specimen: PBMCs or T cells enriched from blood (not recorded which). Every receptor here comes from a woman aged 40 to 55 with acute COVID-19.

The CDR3 is CASARQMNTGELFF. The DNA for the CDR3 is TGTGCCAGCGCTCGACAAATGAACACCGGGGAGCTGTTTTTT. The chain is built from TRBV7-6 and TRBJ2-2; D call uncertain. Between the trimmed V and J ends, which lost 8 bases and 1 base, there was a span of 11 bases. Germline V gene lookup returns CDR1 SGHVS and CDR2 FNYEAQ. The CDR3 runs to 14 residues.

The table lists this clone with a few counts. The chain uses TRBV5-4 and TRBJ2-1, with D tentatively TRBD1 (6 bases). V lost 8 bases, J lost 8 bases, and 20 bases lay in between. CDR1 is SGHNT, CDR2 YYREEE, per germline (reference sequence). This CDR3 is built from 14 residues. The CDR3 loop reads CASARDTTNHEQFF. CDR3 bases: TGTGCCAGTGCTAGGGACACCACCAACCATGAGCAGTTCTTC. Full variable domain (missing parts from reference TRBV5-4 and TRBJ2-1): ETGVTQSPTHLIKTRGQQVTLRCSSQSGHNTVSWYQQALGQGPQFIFQYYREEENGRGNFPPRFSGLQFPNYSSELNVNALELDDSALYLCASARDTTNHEQFFGPGTRLTVL.

This chain uses TRBV10-3 with TRBJ2-7; tentatively, D is TRBD1 (5 bases). Germline values: CDR1 ENHRY, CDR2 SYGVKD. CDR3 length equals 14 residues. V was trimmed by 5 bases and J by 3 bases, leaving 14 bases between them. This CDR3 reads CAISSDQGSYEQYF. For the CDR3, the DNA is TGTGCCATCAGTTCGGACCAGGGAAGCTACGAGCAGTACTTC.

This sequence joins TRBV15 and TRBJ2-4, with D possibly matching TRBD1 (6 bases). This CDR3 spans 15 amino acids. Germline-derived CDR1 and CDR2 are LNHNV and YYDKDF (reference sequence). V was trimmed by 3 bases and J by 6 bases, leaving 15 bases between them. CDR3 region: CATSSYRERGNIQYF. In DNA, the CDR3 is TGTGCCACCAGCAGCTACAGGGAGAGGGGAAACATTCAGTACTTC. The full variable domain, its missing parts supplied by reference TRBV15 and TRBJ2-4, is DAMVIQNPRYQVTQFGKPVTLSCSQTLNHNVMYWYQQKSSQAPKLLFHYYDKDFNNEADTPDNFQSRRPNTSFCFLDIRSPGLGDTAMYLCATSSYRERGNIQYFGAGTRLSVL.

There are a few counts of this clone. The rearrangement links TRBV27 to TRBJ2-1; 9 nucleotides match TRBD2. Germline CDR1 reads MNHEY; CDR2 reads SMNVEV (reference sequence). The CDR3 covers 15 residues. The trim removed 5 bases at V and 6 bases at J, leaving 8 bases unmatched. CDR3 sequence: CASSPQAGGRNEQFF. The CDR3 DNA reads as TGTGCCAGCAGTCCACAAGCGGGGGGACGCAATGAGCAGTTCTTC.

The chain links TRBV3-1 (or the pseudogene TRBV3-2) to TRBJ2-3; 10 bases are a match to TRBD1. The length of the CDR3 is 14 residues. The V gene's germline CDR1 is LGHDT and CDR2 YNNKEL (reference sequence). Unmatched junction bases numbered 2, after V lost 4 bases and J lost 4 bases. CDR3 in amino acids: CASSLGQGADTQYF. The CDR3 region has the DNA TGTGCCAGCAGCCTCGGACAGGGGGCAGATACGCAGTATTTT.

The table lists this clone with a count of one. The chain has TRBV3-1 (or the pseudogene TRBV3-2) and TRBJ1-5, with D perhaps matching TRBD1 (6 bases). CDR3 size: 16 residues. V lost 5 bases and J 5 bases, leaving 19 bases between the germline ends. Germline V gives CDR1 LGHDT, CDR2 YNNKEL (reference sequence). CDR3 coding DNA: TGTGCCAGCAGCTCCGAATCCCGGGACAATTATCAGCCCCAGCATTTT. It is translated as CASSSESRDNYQPQHF.

This clone appeared a few times. The chain has TRBV10-2 and TRBJ1-3; 9 positions match TRBD1. CDR3 length: 13 amino acids. V gave up 4 bases and J gave up 9 bases; unmatched junction bases: 4. Germline V gene lookup returns CDR1 WSHSY and CDR2 SAAADI. CDR3 nucleotide sequence: TGCGCCAGCAGTGGGACAGGGGCCGGCACCATATATTTT. It is translated as CASSGTGAGTIYF.

The chain recombines TRBV18 with TRBJ2-1; 8 nucleotides align to TRBD1. Trimming removed 3 bases from V and 10 bases from J; junction bases left unmatched: 5. Per germline, CDR1 KGHSH and CDR2 LQKENI. This CDR3 has 13 residues. CDR3 DNA: TGTGCCAGCTCACCCACCGACAGGGGCGAGCAGTTCTTC. This translates into CASSPTDRGEQFF.

CDR3 DNA: TGTGCCAGCAGTCAGCAGGCTTCAGATACGCAGTATTTT. Amino acids: CASSQQASDTQYF. The chain recombines TRBV5-4 with TRBJ2-3; D remains unclear. V was trimmed by 5 bases and J by 4 bases, leaving 11 bases between them. Germline CDR1 and CDR2: SGHNT and YYREEE (reference sequence). The CDR3 contains 13 residues.

The J gene is TRBJ2-5, the V gene TRBV5-1; no clear D. The V and J ends lost 0 bases and 5 bases respectively, with 8 bases between them. CDR1 SGHRS and CDR2 YFSETQ come from the germline V gene. The CDR3 has 13 amino acids. For the CDR3, the DNA is TGCGCCAGCAGCTTGGCCCGGGTGGAGACCCAGTACTTC. Translation gives CASSLARVETQYF.

The sample holds one count of this clone. The chain has TRBV9 and TRBJ2-2; D may be TRBD2 (6 bases). CDR1 is SGDLS and CDR2 is YYNGEE in the germline V gene. The CDR3 runs to 15 residues. V shed 3 bases and J shed 6 bases, with 15 bases lying between them. CDR3 region: CASSAGLPIAGELFF. The CDR3 DNA follows: TGTGCCAGCAGCGCCGGACTACCGATCGCCGGGGAGCTGTTTTTT.

The rearrangement joins TRBV30 to TRBJ1-2; TRBD1 matches at 7 bases. With V trimmed by 4 bases and J by 6 bases, 5 bases remained unmatched. Germline CDR1 reads GTSNPN; CDR2 reads SVGIG (reference sequence). The CDR3 consists of 12 residues. CDR3 loop: CAWKRGTDGYTF. CDR3 DNA sequence: TGTGCCTGGAAGAGGGGGACAGATGGCTACACCTTC.

The chain has TRBV19 and TRBJ1-5; D may be TRBD1 (5 bases). The CDR3 totals 13 residues. Trimming left V 3 bases short and J 7 bases short, with 10 bases between. Germline V gene sequence: CDR1 LNHDA, CDR2 SQIVND (reference sequence). CDR3: CASSMGQRQPQHF. The CDR3 nucleotides are TGTGCCAGTAGTATGGGGCAACGGCAGCCCCAGCATTTT.

This clone was seen once. The genes are TRBV18 and TRBJ1-1; unclear D gene. The CDR3 extends over 14 amino acids. Deletions cut 2 bases from V and 0 bases from J, with 7 bases between. Germline lookup yields CDR1 KGHSH and CDR2 LQKENI. The CDR3 spells CASSPGQVNTEAFF. CDR3 in DNA: TGTGCCAGCTCACCAGGCCAAGTGAACACTGAAGCTTTCTTT. Full variable domain (remainder filled in from reference TRBV18 and TRBJ1-1): NAGVMQNPRHLVRRRGQEARLRCSPMKGHSHVYWYRQLPEEGLKFMVYLQKENIIDESGMPKERFSAEFPKEGPSILRIQQVVRGDSAAYFCASSPGQVNTEAFFGQGTRLTVV.

V and J are TRBV7-2 and TRBJ1-1; possibly TRBD1 for D (6 bases). The CDR3 loop spans 15 amino acids. V was shortened by 5 bases and J by 7 bases, with 20 bases between the two germline ends. Germline loops: CDR1 SGHTA, CDR2 FQGNSA. Written as DNA, the CDR3 is TGTGCCAGCAGCCCTATGGATGCGGGGGCCGGTGAAGCTTTCTTT. The encoded protein is CASSPMDAGAGEAFF.

The chain couples TRBV5-1 to TRBJ2-4; 11 bases are shared with TRBD1. This CDR3 has 14 amino acids. Looked up from germline, CDR1 is SGHRS and CDR2 is YFSETQ. J lost 7 bases, V lost 4 bases, and 4 bases had no gene match. The CDR3 DNA is TGCGCCAGCAGCGGGGGACAGGGGGTGAACATTCAGTACTTC. Translation gives CASSGGQGVNIQYF.

The V gene is TRBV12-2, the J gene TRBJ1-3; no check of the table's D call, TRBD1, against the DNA was made. TRBV12-2 is described as a pseudogene. The CDR3 is 20 residues long. The CDR3 DNA is TGTGCAAGTCGCTTTATTTTGGGACAGGGAAGAGAATCTGCTGGAAACACCATATATTTT. Protein sequence: CASRFILGQGRESAGNTIYF.

This clone occurred once. The chain joins TRBV19 to TRBJ1-1; 7 bases line up with TRBD1. Trimming took 6 bases from V and 0 from J; bases not matched to a gene: 7. Germline V gives CDR1 LNHDA, CDR2 SQIVND (reference sequence). This CDR3 is 15 amino acids long. The CDR3 loop reads CASRETGRMNTEAFF. The CDR3 nucleotides are TGTGCCAGTAGGGAGACAGGGAGGATGAACACTGAAGCTTTCTTT.

The J gene is TRBJ2-2, the V gene TRBV30; possible D gene TRBD2, 6 bases. Germline loops: CDR1 GTSNPN, CDR2 SVGIG (reference sequence). This CDR3 is built from 14 residues. V shed 1 base and J shed 1 base, with 7 bases lying between them. The DNA for the CDR3 is TGTGCCTGGAGTGCGGGGGTGAACACCGGGGAGCTGTTTTTT. This encodes CAWSAGVNTGELFF.